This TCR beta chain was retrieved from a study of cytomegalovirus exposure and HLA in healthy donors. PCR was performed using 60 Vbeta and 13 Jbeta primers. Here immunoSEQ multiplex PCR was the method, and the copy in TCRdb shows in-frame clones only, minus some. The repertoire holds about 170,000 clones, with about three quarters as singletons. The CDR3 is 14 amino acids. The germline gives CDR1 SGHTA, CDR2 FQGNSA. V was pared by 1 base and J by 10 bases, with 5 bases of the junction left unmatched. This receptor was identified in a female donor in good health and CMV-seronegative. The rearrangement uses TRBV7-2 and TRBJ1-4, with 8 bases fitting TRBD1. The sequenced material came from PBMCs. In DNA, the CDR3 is TGTGCCAGCAGCTTAGTAGGACAGGGTACAAAACTGTTTTTT. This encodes CASSLVGQGTKLFF.